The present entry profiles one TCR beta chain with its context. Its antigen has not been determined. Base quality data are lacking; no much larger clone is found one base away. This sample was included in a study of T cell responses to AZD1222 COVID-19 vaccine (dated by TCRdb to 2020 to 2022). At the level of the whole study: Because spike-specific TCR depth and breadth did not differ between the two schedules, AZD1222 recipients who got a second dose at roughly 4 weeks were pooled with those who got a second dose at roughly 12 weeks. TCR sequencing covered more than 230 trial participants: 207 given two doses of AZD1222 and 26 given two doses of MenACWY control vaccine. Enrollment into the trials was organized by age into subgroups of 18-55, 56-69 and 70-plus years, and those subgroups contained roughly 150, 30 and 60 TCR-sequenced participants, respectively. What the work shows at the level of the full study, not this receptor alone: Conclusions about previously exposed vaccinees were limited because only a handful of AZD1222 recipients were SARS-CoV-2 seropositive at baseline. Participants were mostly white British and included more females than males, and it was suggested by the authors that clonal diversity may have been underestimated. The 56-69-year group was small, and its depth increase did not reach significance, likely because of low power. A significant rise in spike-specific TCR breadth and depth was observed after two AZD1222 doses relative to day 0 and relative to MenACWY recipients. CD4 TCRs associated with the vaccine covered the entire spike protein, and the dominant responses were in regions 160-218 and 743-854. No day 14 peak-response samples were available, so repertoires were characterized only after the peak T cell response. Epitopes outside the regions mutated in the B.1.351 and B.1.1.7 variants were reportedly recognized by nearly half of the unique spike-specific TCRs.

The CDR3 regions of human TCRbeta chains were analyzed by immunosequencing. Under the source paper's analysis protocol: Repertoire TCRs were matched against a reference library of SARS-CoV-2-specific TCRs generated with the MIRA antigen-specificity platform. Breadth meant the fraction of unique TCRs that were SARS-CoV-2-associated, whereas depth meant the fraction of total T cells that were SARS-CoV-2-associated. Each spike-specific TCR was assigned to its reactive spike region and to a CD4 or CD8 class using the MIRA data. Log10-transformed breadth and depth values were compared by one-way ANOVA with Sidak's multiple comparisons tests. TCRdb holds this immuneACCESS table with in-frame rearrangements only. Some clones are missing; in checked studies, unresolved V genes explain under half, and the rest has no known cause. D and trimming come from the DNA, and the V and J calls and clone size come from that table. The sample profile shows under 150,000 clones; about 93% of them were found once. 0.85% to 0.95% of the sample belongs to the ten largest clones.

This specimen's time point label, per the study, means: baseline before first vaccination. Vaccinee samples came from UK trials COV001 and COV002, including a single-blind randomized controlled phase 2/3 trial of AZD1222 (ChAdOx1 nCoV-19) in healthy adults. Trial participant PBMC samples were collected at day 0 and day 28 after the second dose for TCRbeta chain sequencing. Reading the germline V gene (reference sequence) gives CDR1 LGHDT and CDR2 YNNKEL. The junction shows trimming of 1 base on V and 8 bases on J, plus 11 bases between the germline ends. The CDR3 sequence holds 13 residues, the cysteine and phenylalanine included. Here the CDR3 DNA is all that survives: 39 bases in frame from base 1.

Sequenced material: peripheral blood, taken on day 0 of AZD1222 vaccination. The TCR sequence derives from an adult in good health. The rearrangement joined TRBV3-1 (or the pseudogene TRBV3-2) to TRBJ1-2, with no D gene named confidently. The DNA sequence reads TGTGCCAGCAGCCAAGCCGGAATCGAGGGCTACACCTTC. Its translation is CASSQAGIEGYTF.